This TCR beta chain appears in the sequencing data of a study of cytomegalovirus exposure and HLA in healthy donors. Study-wide points: The finding came from a later analysis; first-cohort TCR clusters tended to co-occur in the roughly 120 validation repertoires. Among TCR beta chains, those listed as cytomegalovirus-associated numbered about 160.

Regarding this clone: What it binds is not known.

The data were produced by immunoSEQ multiplex PCR, yet TCRdb's version contains in-frame clones alone and is incomplete. The table records around 69,000 clones, 95% to 96% of them present only once. Material for sequencing was PBMCs. This clonotype was sampled from a woman aged 18-35 years in good health and CMV-seropositive.

The CDR3: CASSLSSGSHEQYF. The CDR3 nucleotides read TGTGCCAGCAGCTTAAGTTCGGGAAGCCACGAGCAGTACTTC. The chain employs TRBV7-9 and TRBJ2-7; weak D call: TRBD2 (5 bases). Trimming left V 2 bases short and J 5 bases short, with 13 bases between. Germline V gene data show CDR1 as SEHNR and CDR2 as FQNEAQ (reference sequence). This CDR3 comprises 14 residues.